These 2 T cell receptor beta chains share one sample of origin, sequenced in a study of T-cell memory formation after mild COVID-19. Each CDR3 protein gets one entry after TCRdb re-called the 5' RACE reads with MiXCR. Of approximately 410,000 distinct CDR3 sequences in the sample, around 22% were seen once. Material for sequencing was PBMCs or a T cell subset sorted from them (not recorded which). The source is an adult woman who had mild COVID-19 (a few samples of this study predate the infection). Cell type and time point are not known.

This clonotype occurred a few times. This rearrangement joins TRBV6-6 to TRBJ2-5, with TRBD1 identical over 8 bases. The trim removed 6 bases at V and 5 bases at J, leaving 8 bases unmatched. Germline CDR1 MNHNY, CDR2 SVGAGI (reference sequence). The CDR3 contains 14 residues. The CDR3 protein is CASRYPGQVETQYF. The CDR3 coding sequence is TGTGCCAGCAGGTATCCGGGACAGGTTGAGACCCAGTACTTC.

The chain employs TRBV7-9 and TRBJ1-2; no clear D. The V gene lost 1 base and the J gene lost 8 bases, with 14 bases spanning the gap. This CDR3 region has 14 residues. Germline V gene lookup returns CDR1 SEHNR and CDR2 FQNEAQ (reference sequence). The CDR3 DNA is TGTGCCAGCAGCTTAGTTCTGGGGAGCAAGGGCTACACCTTC. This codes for CASSLVLGSKGYTF.